This TCR beta chain was recovered during a study of cytomegalovirus exposure and HLA in healthy donors. About the research overall: There were approximately 85 million unique TCRs (from HLA-typed donors) in an early data release. General observations from the study: In a later analysis, most CMV-associated TCR beta chains appeared HLA-restricted. A later analysis reportedly identified an Asian-associated ancestry cluster as carrying fewer N-insertions than the approximately 670-donor mean. Sequencing had likely introduced a cluster of highly shared sequence variants as an artifact.

Of note for this clone: Antigen unknown.

Primers for the PCR totalled 60 Vbeta and 13 Jbeta. Measured with immunoSEQ multiplex PCR; TCRdb has only the in-frame clones, and not every one. The sample includes roughly 250,000 clones, around 80% of them seen just once. Germline CDR1 SEHNR, CDR2 FQNEAQ (reference sequence). The CDR3 has 15 residues. The V gene lost 2 bases and the J gene lost 1 base, with 11 bases spanning the gap. The chain joins TRBV7-9 to TRBJ1-1; D remains ambiguous. The source material was PBMCs. This clonotype originated in a girl aged 2 to 10 in good health and CMV-seronegative. As DNA, the CDR3 is TGTGCCAGCAGCTTAAGTCCTAAGAAGAACACTGAAGCTTTCTTT. Translated, it gives CASSLSPKKNTEAFF.